This TCR beta chain was found in a study of T cell repertoires in cytomegalovirus infection. TCRdb ran MiXCR on the reads and lists one entry per CDR3 protein. The sample shows about 830,000 distinct CDR3 sequences, about 33% of them seen only once. The CDR3 is 16 amino acids. Trimming shortened V by 4 bases and J by 2 bases, and 16 bases separated the two germline ends. From germline, CDR1 is SGHAT and CDR2 FQDESV (reference sequence). Note on this clonotype: Its antigen is undetermined.

The source was cultured CD8+ T cells from PBMCs, collected from culture after CMV antigen stimulation. The receptor was isolated from a human donor in good health (CMV status not recorded). Some clones in this sample may be carry-over from other donors' samples. This chain connects TRBV11-1 to TRBJ2-3; maybe TRBD1 (6 bases). This CDR3 is CASSSLGGAVTDTQYF. CDR3 DNA: TGTGCCAGCAGCTCCCTAGGGGGTGCGGTCACAGATACGCAGTATTTT.